This TCR beta chain came from a study of Graves' ophthalmopathy and Graves' hyperthyroidism. About the research overall: Peripheral blood was collected at initial diagnosis, before any treatment.

PBMCs were isolated by Ficoll-Paque density gradient centrifugation, using roughly 9.7 ml of fresh peripheral blood as the starting material. General study findings and limits: Detected in blood as well were most expanded thyroid clonotypes with frequency above 0.001.

V shed 5 bases, J shed 5 bases, and the junction held 4 bases outside the gene matches. The CDR3 covers 13 residues. Germline CDR1 and CDR2: GTSNPN and SVGIG (reference sequence). In its sample, this clonotype was seen a few times. Its antigen is undetermined. The sequenced template was RNA, covering the TCR beta CDR3 region. The workflow started with a first-round RT-PCR run with HTBI primers and then moved on to a second-round multiplex PCR. A single record per CDR3 protein comes from TCRdb applying MiXCR to the multiplex PCR reads. The data show about 220,000 distinct CDR3 sequences, about 22% seen once.

The chain links TRBV30 to TRBJ1-5; the match to TRBD1 covers 9 bases. This TCR was recovered from a woman aged 45-60 years with Graves' ophthalmopathy. Material: peripheral blood. The CDR3, as DNA: TGTGCCTGGGACAGGGGGGGATATCAGCCCCAGCATTTT. It is translated as CAWDRGGYQPQHF.